The 32 T cell receptor beta chains given below trace back to one sample, sequenced in a study of long-term antiretroviral therapy in people with HIV. At the survey level, the v3.0 immunoSEQ assay was run. Sequencing was performed with immunoSEQ multiplex PCR; in TCRdb, only in-frame clones are kept and a portion is missing. The sample consists of tens of thousands of clones, around 85% of them appearing once. The source was unsorted PBMCs, collected about 5 years before starting antiretroviral therapy. These receptors all come from a man in his fifties with HIV.

The chain couples TRBV6-1 to TRBJ2-2; D unclear. This CDR3 has 15 residues. Looked up from germline, CDR1 is MNHNS and CDR2 is SASEGT. The germline V and J ends were trimmed by 6 bases and 7 bases, with 18 bases remaining between them. This chain's CDR3 is CASRFHSLWGGELFF. The CDR3 nucleotides are TGTGCCAGCAGGTTCCATTCCCTCTGGGGCGGGGAGCTGTTTTTT.

This clone occurred once. The chain combines TRBV5-3 with TRBJ2-7, with 9 bases aligning to TRBD1. TRBV5-3 is classed as an ORF, of uncertain function. The CDR3 totals 19 residues. With V trimmed by 4 bases and J by 1 base, 18 bases remained unmatched. CDR3 sequence: CARSIVMTPGQGGSYEQYF. The CDR3, as DNA: TGTGCCAGAAGCATTGTCATGACGCCGGGACAGGGTGGTTCCTACGAGCAGTACTTC.

The chain has TRBV19 and TRBJ2-3, with D unclear. Germline V gives CDR1 LNHDA, CDR2 SQIVND (reference sequence). Trimming removed 3 bases from V and 2 bases from J, with 9 bases in between. This CDR3 comprises 14 residues. For the CDR3, the DNA is TGTGCCAGTAGTATCGGGCTCTTCACAGATACGCAGTATTTT. The encoded protein is CASSIGLFTDTQYF.

The V and J genes are TRBV2 and TRBJ2-1, with 7 bases aligning to TRBD2. The junction had 10 bases not matched to a gene; V was cut back by 1 base and J by 7 bases. Germline CDR1 reads SNHLY; CDR2 reads FYNNEI. The CDR3 extends over 16 amino acids. This chain's CDR3 is CASSEDLQGGENEQFF. Here the CDR3 DNA reads TGTGCCAGCAGTGAAGATCTGCAGGGAGGGGAGAATGAGCAGTTCTTC.

This clone has only a few counts. This CDR3 reads CASSYLPGPQTYEQYF. The CDR3 region has the DNA TGTGCCAGCAGTTACTTGCCGGGACCGCAAACCTACGAGCAGTACTTC. V is TRBV6-6 and J is TRBJ2-7, with D tentatively TRBD1 or TRBD2 (5 bases each). V lost 1 base and J 2 bases, leaving 15 bases between the germline ends. There are 16 residues in the CDR3. Germline V gives CDR1 MNHNY, CDR2 SVGAGI (reference sequence).

The chain carries TRBV7-2 and TRBJ2-1; TRBD1 might be the D (5 bases). Looked up from germline, CDR1 is SGHTA and CDR2 is FQGNSA. This CDR3 contains 15 residues. Trimming stripped 1 base from V and 8 bases from J, with 15 bases between. The DNA for the CDR3 is TGTGCCAGCAGCTTAGTGTACCAGGGTTACTATGAGCAGTTCTTC. This sequence encodes CASSLVYQGYYEQFF.

The V call is TRBV5-1, the J call TRBJ2-1; 11 bases fit TRBD1. CDR3 length equals 18 residues. V shed 4 bases and J 1 base; nucleotides not matched to a gene: 10. Per the germline V gene, CDR1 is SGHRS and CDR2 is YFSETQ. The DNA for the CDR3 is TGCGCCAGCAGCCTCGCCCCCGGACAGGGGGCTTCCTACAATGAGCAGTTCTTC. Protein: CASSLAPGQGASYNEQFF.

The V gene is TRBV7-2, the J gene TRBJ1-2, with D possibly being TRBD1 (5 bases). CDR1 and CDR2 from the germline V gene are SGHTA and FQGNSA. The germline V and J ends were trimmed by 1 base and 6 bases, with 18 bases remaining between them. CDR3 length equals 16 residues. For the CDR3, the DNA is TGTGCCAGCAGCTTAGAAGGGGTGGGTGCCAGAAATGGCTACACCTTC. It encodes CASSLEGVGARNGYTF.

The chain uses TRBV28 and TRBJ2-7; the D gene is possibly TRBD2 (5 bases). Trimming removed 6 bases at V and 4 bases at J, with 13 bases between. The CDR3 loop spans 13 amino acids. Germline V lookup: CDR1 MDHEN, CDR2 SYDVKM. CDR3 loop: CASSGLGEYEQYF. The CDR3 DNA reads as TGTGCCAGCAGCGGGCTGGGAGAGTACGAGCAGTACTTC.

CDR3 in DNA: TGTGCCAGCAGCGTTTACGGGGGGAATGAGCAGTTCTTC. Its translation: CASSVYGGNEQFF. V gene TRBV7-9 combines with J gene TRBJ2-1; 7 bases align to TRBD2. The V gene's germline CDR1 is SEHNR and CDR2 FQNEAQ (reference sequence). CDR3 length: 13 amino acids. The V and J ends lost 5 bases and 7 bases, in that order; junction bases with no gene match: 5.

The gene calls are TRBV5-1 and TRBJ2-2; D gene unclear. This CDR3 region has 16 residues. The V end lost 1 base, the J end lost 2 bases, and 12 bases lay between the germline ends. From germline, CDR1 is SGHRS and CDR2 YFSETQ. In nucleotides, the CDR3 is TGCGCCAGCAGCTTGCTTGTGGCAGATAACACCGGGGAGCTGTTTTTT. This encodes CASSLLVADNTGELFF.

V is TRBV5-1 and J is TRBJ2-3, with 8 bases identical to TRBD2. V trimming: 4 bases; J trimming: 2 bases; junction bases outside the gene matches: 3. CDR1 and CDR2 from the germline V gene are SGHRS and YFSETQ. The CDR3 is 14 amino acids. CDR3 region: CASSIAGPTDTQYF. The CDR3 bases are TGCGCCAGCAGCATAGCGGGGCCCACAGATACGCAGTATTTT. Supplemented by reference TRBV5-1 and TRBJ2-3, the full variable domain reads KAGVTQTPRYLIKTRGQQVTLSCSPISGHRSVSWYQQTPGQGLQFLFEYFSETQRNKGNFPGRFSGRQFSNSRSEMNVSTLELGDSALYLCASSIAGPTDTQYFGPGTRLTVL.

The rearrangement links TRBV7-9 to TRBJ2-7, with 8 bases fitting TRBD1. The CDR3 totals 16 residues. The germline V gene encodes CDR1 SEHNR and CDR2 FQNEAQ (reference sequence). Losses at the gene ends were 5 bases for V and 3 bases for J; bases not matched to a gene: 12. Written as DNA, the CDR3 is TGTGCCAGCAGCCCACTCGCCGGGACAGGAAACTACGAGCAGTACTTC. Protein: CASSPLAGTGNYEQYF.

The V gene is TRBV18, the J gene TRBJ1-5; 9 bases are shared with TRBD1. This CDR3 is 17 amino acids long. Per germline, CDR1 KGHSH and CDR2 LQKENI. J gave up 0 bases and V 4 bases, and 7 bases lay outside the gene matches. CDR3: CASSHSGTGFSNQPQHF. CDR3 sequence (DNA): TGTGCCAGCTCACACTCCGGGACAGGGTTTAGCAATCAGCCCCAGCATTTT. The whole variable domain, filled in from reference TRBV18 and TRBJ1-5, reads NAGVMQNPRHLVRRRGQEARLRCSPMKGHSHVYWYRQLPEEGLKFMVYLQKENIIDESGMPKERFSAEFPKEGPSILRIQQVVRGDSAAYFCASSHSGTGFSNQPQHFGDGTRLSIL.

This chain connects TRBV14 to TRBJ1-5; 7 bases line up with TRBD1. The CDR3 consists of 14 residues. V dropped 5 bases and J dropped 6; count of bases not matched to a gene: 7. Per germline, CDR1 SGHDN and CDR2 FVKESK. The CDR3 bases are TGTGCCAGCAGCTCGGGACAGTGGGGTCAGCCCCAGCATTTT. Its translation is CASSSGQWGQPQHF.

This clone was seen only a few times. V usage is TRBV15 and J usage is TRBJ2-7; weak D call: TRBD2 (6 bases). V was trimmed by 9 bases and J by 3 bases, leaving 15 bases between them. The CDR3 runs to 13 residues. The germline V gene has CDR1 LNHNV and CDR2 YYDKDF (reference sequence). CDR3 DNA: TGTGCCACGGCACCGGGACTGGACTACGAGCAGTACTTC. It encodes CATAPGLDYEQYF.

This chain joins TRBV5-5 and TRBJ2-7, with TRBD1 matching 7 bases. The V and J ends lost 0 bases and 3 bases, in that order; junction bases with no gene match: 9. The CDR3 length is 16 residues. Germline V gene data show CDR1 as SGHKS and CDR2 as YYEKEE (reference sequence). The CDR3 sequence: CASSLADGTVFYEQYF. For the CDR3, the DNA is TGTGCCAGCAGCTTGGCCGATGGGACAGTTTTCTACGAGCAGTACTTC.

CDR3 in DNA: TGTGCCAGCAGCTTATCTAGGGACAGGGAGAATCAGCCCCAGCATTTT. Residues: CASSLSRDRENQPQHF. V and J are TRBV7-2 and TRBJ1-5, with 9 bases matching TRBD1. Germline loops: CDR1 SGHTA, CDR2 FQGNSA. This CDR3 is 16 amino acids long. With V trimmed by 2 bases and J by 4 bases, 6 bases remained unmatched.

This clone was seen more than once but under ten times. The chain recombines TRBV4-1 with TRBJ2-7; 10 nucleotides agree with TRBD2. The CDR3 totals 15 residues. Unmatched junction bases numbered 10, after V lost 6 bases and J lost 5 bases. Germline lookup yields CDR1 MGHRA and CDR2 YSYEKL. In DNA form, the CDR3 reads TGCGCCAGCAGTCACCCTAGCGGGAGTGGTCACGAGCAGTACTTC. Its translation is CASSHPSGSGHEQYF.

The J gene is TRBJ2-3, the V gene TRBV5-1, with D perhaps TRBD1 (7 bases). The CDR3 consists of 15 residues. Germline V gives CDR1 SGHRS, CDR2 YFSETQ. V lost 4 bases to trimming and J lost 0 bases, with 12 bases between them. The DNA for the CDR3 is TGCGCCAGCAGCACGACAGGGACTAGCACAGATACGCAGTATTTT. Its translation is CASSTTGTSTDTQYF.

The V and J genes are TRBV6-5 and TRBJ2-3; either TRBD1 or TRBD2 may fit D (5 bases each). This CDR3 has 14 residues. Per the germline V gene, CDR1 is MNHEY and CDR2 is SVGAGI. Trimming shortened V by 3 bases and J by 5 bases, and 12 bases separated the two germline ends. This chain's CDR3 is CASSYQGPEDTQYF. CDR3 nucleotides: TGTGCCAGCAGTTATCAGGGACCAGAAGATACGCAGTATTTT.

The gene calls are TRBV30 and TRBJ2-7; D tentatively fits TRBD1 or TRBD2 (6 bases each). This CDR3 spans 13 amino acids. Germline V gene data show CDR1 as GTSNPN and CDR2 as SVGIG (reference sequence). V was cut by 0 bases and J by 5 bases, with 11 bases left in between. This CDR3 reads CAWSVPGANEQYF. The CDR3 DNA follows: TGTGCCTGGAGTGTCCCGGGGGCAAACGAGCAGTACTTC.

The rearrangement joins TRBV7-9 to TRBJ2-2; TRBD1 matches 10 bases. This CDR3 has 16 amino acids. With 7 bases clipped from V and 6 bases from J, the junction kept 11 bases outside the gene matches. Looked up from germline, CDR1 is SEHNR and CDR2 is FQNEAQ (reference sequence). The CDR3 is CASTNPGQGKAGELFF. In DNA form, the CDR3 reads TGTGCCAGCACCAATCCGGGACAGGGGAAGGCCGGGGAGCTGTTTTTT.

V gene TRBV6-1 combines with J gene TRBJ2-7; 10 bases are a match to TRBD1. Germline values: CDR1 MNHNS, CDR2 SASEGT. The junction had 5 bases not matched to a gene; V was cut back by 8 bases and J by 1 base. The length of the CDR3 is 14 residues. In DNA, the CDR3 is TGTGCCAGCCAAAGACAGGGGGCTTCCTACGAGCAGTACTTC. It codes for CASQRQGASYEQYF.

The rearrangement joins TRBV14 to TRBJ1-3, with no clear D. From germline, CDR1 is SGHDN and CDR2 FVKESK. V lost 5 bases, J lost 2 bases, and 10 bases lay in between. CDR3 size: 14 residues. The CDR3 nucleotides are TGTGCCAGCAGCTGGCAGTCGGCTGGAAACACCATATATTTT. Translating gives CASSWQSAGNTIYF.

The sample holds one count of this clone. This chain uses TRBV12-5 with TRBJ2-7, with D possibly matching TRBD2 (6 bases). This CDR3 contains 14 residues. CDR1 and CDR2 (germline): LGHNT, FRNRAP. Deletions cut 6 bases from V and 2 bases from J, with 14 bases between. The CDR3 coding sequence is TGTGCTAGTGGGCGGCGGGACCGACCCTACGAGCAGTACTTC. Amino acids: CASGRRDRPYEQYF. Based on the CDR3 plus reference TRBV12-5 and TRBJ2-7, the full variable domain is DARVTQTPRHKVTEMGQEVTMRCQPILGHNTVFWYRQTMMQGLELLAYFRNRAPLDDSGMPKDRFSAEMPDATLATLKIQPSEPRDSAVYFCASGRRDRPYEQYFGPGTRLTVT.

The V gene is TRBV10-1, the J gene TRBJ2-1; TRBD1 agrees at 9 bases. Germline V gene data show CDR1 as WNHNN and CDR2 as SYGVQD (reference sequence). V dropped 4 bases and J dropped 10; count of bases not matched to a gene: 11. This CDR3 has 15 amino acids. Here the CDR3 reads CASSVGDRDLSEQFF. CDR3 DNA: TGCGCCAGCAGTGTAGGGGACAGGGATCTCTCGGAGCAGTTCTTC.

The chain carries TRBV10-3 and TRBJ2-3, with a tentative D call TRBD1 (6 bases). V dropped 5 bases and J dropped 3 bases, with 21 bases sitting between them. The V gene's germline CDR1 is ENHRY and CDR2 SYGVKD. This CDR3 has 17 amino acids. The chain's CDR3 is CAISSMIGTYGTDTQYF. CDR3 in DNA: TGTGCCATCAGTTCCATGATCGGGACATATGGGACAGATACGCAGTATTTT.

The V and J genes are TRBV11-2 and TRBJ2-7; D unresolved. Trimming took off 5 bases at V and 9 bases at J, with 17 bases between the two ends. The germline CDR1 and CDR2 sequences are SGHAT and FQNNGV. CDR3 length equals 13 residues. CDR3 region: CASSPEGPPAQYF. DNA for the CDR3: TGTGCCAGCAGCCCCGAAGGGCCGCCGGCGCAGTACTTC. Based on the CDR3 plus reference TRBV11-2 and TRBJ2-7, the full variable domain is EAGVAQSPRYKIIEKRQSVAFWCNPISGHATLYWYQQILGQGPKLLIQFQNNGVVDDSQLPKDRFSAERLKGVDSTLKIQPAKLEDSAVYLCASSPEGPPAQYFGPGTRLTVT.

The genes are TRBV7-9 and TRBJ2-3; D not resolved. Trimming took 4 bases from V and 1 from J, leaving 12 bases between them. Germline V gene data show CDR1 as SEHNR and CDR2 as FQNEAQ (reference sequence). The CDR3 has 15 residues. This CDR3 reads CASSSNADGTDTQYF. As DNA, the CDR3 is TGTGCCAGCAGCTCGAACGCGGATGGCACAGATACGCAGTATTTT.

The rearrangement links TRBV19 to TRBJ1-3; 8 nucleotides line up with TRBD1. The trim removed 6 bases at V and 5 bases at J, leaving 6 bases unmatched. Germline CDR1 and CDR2: LNHDA and SQIVND (reference sequence). The CDR3 sequence is 14 residues long. The CDR3 spells CASSRGQERNTIYF. The CDR3 nucleotides are TGTGCCAGTAGCCGGGGACAGGAACGAAACACCATATATTTT.

This CDR3 is CASSEYGGLDEQYF. In nucleotides, the CDR3 is TGCGCCAGCAGTGAGTATGGGGGACTGGACGAGCAGTACTTC. This chain links TRBV10-1 with TRBJ2-7, with D perhaps matching TRBD2 (6 bases). The CDR3 extends over 14 amino acids. V dropped 1 base and J dropped 5 bases, with 12 bases sitting between them. CDR1 WNHNN and CDR2 SYGVQD come from the germline V gene (reference sequence).